The text below deals with one TCR beta chain. The target antigen is unknown. Molecular-barcoded quantitative 5'-RACE produced these TCR beta libraries. Using its own MiXCR run on the 5' RACE reads, TCRdb lists one record per CDR3 protein. The sample carries a few hundred thousand distinct CDR3 sequences, around 24% recorded once. Germline loops: CDR1 MNHNS, CDR2 SASEGT. The CDR3 length is 14 residues. V lost 6 bases to trimming and J lost 5 bases; unmatched junction nucleotides: 4. These data come from a study of CD8 T cells in ankylosing spondylitis. The study, taken as a whole, reports: Blood of patients with ankylosing spondylitis appeared to be characterized by a TCR beta motif of eight highly homologous variants. Within matched ankylosing spondylitis synovial fluid, disease-linked clones were reportedly significantly enriched. Certain motif variants had earlier been reported in reactive arthritis synovial fluid and blood.

The chain uses TRBV6-1 and TRBJ2-2, with 9 bases fitting TRBD1. This TCR came from a male donor with ankylosing spondylitis. Source material: blood, either unsorted or a sorted T cell fraction (not recorded which). CDR3 DNA: TGTGCCAGCAGGGACAGGGGTAGGACCGGGGAGCTGTTTTTT. Encoded protein: CASRDRGRTGELFF.